This T cell receptor beta chain was identified during a study of PD-1 blockade in classical Hodgkin lymphoma. General study results and limits: TCR diversity at baseline was reported to be reduced in newly diagnosed patients relative to healthy donors.

As regards this clone: The antigen remains unidentified.

Clones were sequenced by immunoSEQ multiplex PCR, and TCRdb holds only the in-frame ones, with some missing. Among tens of thousands of clones listed, around 89% were seen once. Following autologous stem cell transplantation, relapse occurred in every patient, and exposure to brentuximab vedotin varied. V shed 7 bases and J 4 bases; nucleotides not matched to a gene: 5. The germline V gene encodes CDR1 SNHLY and CDR2 FYNNEI. CDR3 length equals 13 residues. The specimen was peripheral blood mononuclear cells (PBMCs), collected at baseline. The sequence came from a human donor with classical Hodgkin lymphoma. The rearrangement links TRBV2 to TRBJ2-7; 9 bases match TRBD2. The CDR3 region has the DNA TGTGCCAGCAAAAGGACTAGCGCGTACGAGCAGTACTTC. Translating gives CASKRTSAYEQYF.